Presented here are 30 T cell receptor beta chains from one specimen sequenced in a study of T cells after yellow fever vaccination. TCRdb ran MiXCR on the 5' RACE reads and lists one entry per CDR3 protein. The repertoire holds around 50,000 distinct CDR3 sequences, with over 5.5% as singletons. The specimen was PBMCs, either bulk or a sorted T-cell subset (CD4+, CD8+, memory, or dextramer-sorted; not recorded which), collected 45 days after the yellow fever booster vaccination. The source of these receptors is a young man who received the YFV17D yellow fever vaccine.

In this sample, this clonotype turned up once. A junction end diverges from the germline sequence, so it may reflect a read error. The chain recombines TRBV12-5 with TRBJ2-5; 10 positions match TRBD2. Germline CDR1 is LGHNT and CDR2 is FRNRAP. This CDR3 has 15 amino acids. This CDR3 is CASGVGTSDQETHYF. The DNA for the CDR3 is TGTGCTAGTGGCGTAGGGACTAGCGACCAAGAGACCCACTACTTC. The full variable domain, completed using reference TRBV12-5 and TRBJ2-5, is DARVTQTPRHKVTEMGQEVTMRCQPILGHNTVFWYRQTMMQGLELLAYFRNRAPLDDSGMPKDRFSAEMPDATLATLKIQPSEPRDSAVYFCASGVGTSDQETHYFGPGTRLLVL.

In this sample, this clonotype turned up a few times. The gene calls are TRBV12-3 or TRBV12-4 and TRBJ2-1; D possibly uses TRBD1 or TRBD2 (5 bases each). Between the trimmed V and J ends, which lost 6 bases and 6 bases, there was a span of 12 bases. The length of the CDR3 is 13 residues. For the CDR3, the DNA is TGTGCCAGCAGGCCCGGGACGATCAATGAGCAGTTCTTC. Its protein is CASRPGTINEQFF.

The sample holds many counts of this clonotype. The chain links TRBV2 to TRBJ1-5, with D tentatively TRBD1 (5 bases). The germline gives CDR1 SNHLY, CDR2 FYNNEI. Between the trimmed V and J ends, which lost 8 bases and 0 bases, there was a span of 11 bases. This CDR3 contains 14 residues. CDR3 sequence (DNA): TGTGCCAGCGGGGCGGGTCATAGCAATCAGCCCCAGCATTTT. Translation gives CASGAGHSNQPQHF. Based on the CDR3 plus reference TRBV2 and TRBJ1-5, the full variable domain is EPEVTQTPSHQVTQMGQEVILRCVPISNHLYFYWYRQILGQKVEFLVSFYNNEISEKSEIFDDQFSVERPDGSNFTLKIRSTKLEDSAMYFCASGAGHSNQPQHFGDGTRLSIL.

This chain uses TRBV7-2 with TRBJ2-3; 10 nucleotides line up with TRBD1. Looked up from germline, CDR1 is SGHTA and CDR2 is FQGNSA. The V and J ends lost 5 bases and 8 bases, in that order; junction bases with no gene match: 7. The CDR3 is 14 amino acids. The CDR3 sequence: CASSLTGGSGTQYF. For the CDR3, the DNA is TGTGCCAGCAGCCTGACAGGGGGCTCGGGTACGCAGTATTTT.

This clonotype appeared many times. The V call is TRBV21-1, the J call TRBJ2-7. TRBV21-1 is a documented pseudogene. CDR3 length equals 16 residues. The CDR3 sequence is CASSKVHRRPPYEQYF. The CDR3 nucleotides are TGTGCCAGCAGCAAAGTCCATCGAAGACCCCCCTACGAGCAGTACTTC.

A few counts support this clonotype. The chain has TRBV27 and TRBJ2-2; no reliable D call. Per the germline V gene, CDR1 is MNHEY and CDR2 is SMNVEV (reference sequence). The CDR3 sequence is 15 residues long. V lost 11 bases and J lost 6, with 22 bases in between. CDR3 nucleotide sequence: TGTGCCCTGCCGGAAGGAGTTGAGTTGGCCGGGGAGCTGTTTTTT. It specifies CALPEGVELAGELFF.

This clonotype was counted a few times. This chain links TRBV7-9 with TRBJ1-4, with D hard to call. The ends were cut back, 7 bases at V and 13 bases at J, with 19 bases in the middle. Germline V gives CDR1 SEHNR, CDR2 FQNEAQ (reference sequence). The CDR3 runs 13 residues. For the CDR3, the DNA is TGTGCCAGCACCCTGGAGGCCACCGGCAGACTGTTTTTT. Its protein product is CASTLEATGRLFF.

This clonotype is medium-sized within its sample. V and J are TRBV15 and TRBJ2-7; D gene ambiguous. Germline V gene data show CDR1 as LNHNV and CDR2 as YYDKDF (reference sequence). V lost 5 bases and J 8 bases, leaving 16 bases between the germline ends. This CDR3 has 13 amino acids. DNA for the CDR3: TGTGCCACCAGCCCAGCGCTGGGTTTAAAGCAGTACTTC. Translated: CATSPALGLKQYF. The full variable domain, its missing parts supplied by reference TRBV15 and TRBJ2-7, is DAMVIQNPRYQVTQFGKPVTLSCSQTLNHNVMYWYQQKSSQAPKLLFHYYDKDFNNEADTPDNFQSRRPNTSFCFLDIRSPGLGDTAMYLCATSPALGLKQYFGPGTRLTVT.

This clonotype was observed many times. The chain recombines TRBV7-9 with TRBJ2-5; D not certain. The V end lost 3 bases, the J end lost 9 bases, and 14 bases lay between the germline ends. The V gene's germline CDR1 is SEHNR and CDR2 FQNEAQ (reference sequence). The CDR3 extends over 13 amino acids. In nucleotides, the CDR3 is TGTGCCAGCAGCTTTTCACCTTCAGACCCCCAGTACTTC. It specifies CASSFSPSDPQYF.

V gene TRBV4-3 combines with J gene TRBJ2-7; 8 nucleotides match TRBD1. The CDR3 extends over 16 amino acids. Unmatched junction bases numbered 9, after V lost 2 bases and J lost 3 bases. Germline V lookup: CDR1 LGHNA, CDR2 YSLEER. CDR3 amino acids: CASSQKDRAPYYEQYF. CDR3 nucleotide sequence: TGCGCCAGCAGCCAAAAGGACAGGGCACCTTACTACGAGCAGTACTTC.

This chain uses TRBV24-1 with TRBJ1-3, with D perhaps matching TRBD1 (5 bases). Germline V gene lookup returns CDR1 KGHDR and CDR2 SFDVKD. This CDR3 contains 13 residues. V lost 5 bases and J 2 bases, leaving 6 bases between the germline ends. In DNA form, the CDR3 reads TGTGCCACCAGTGCGGGGCCTGGAAACACCATATATTTT. As protein: CATSAGPGNTIYF.

This clonotype showed up many times. The chain carries TRBV7-2 and TRBJ2-5; no definite D call. The CDR3 loop spans 12 amino acids. Looked up from germline, CDR1 is SGHTA and CDR2 is FQGNSA. Trimming removed 3 bases at V and 6 bases at J, with 8 bases between. CDR3 in amino acids: CASSFLFKTQYF. CDR3 nucleotides: TGTGCCAGCAGCTTTCTTTTCAAGACCCAGTACTTC.

This clonotype was picked up many times. The V gene is TRBV7-2, the J gene TRBJ1-4; a weak D match, TRBD1 (6 bases). CDR1 and CDR2 (germline): SGHTA, FQGNSA. V lost 4 bases, J lost 7 bases, and 13 bases lay in between. The CDR3 is made up of 14 amino acids. CDR3 residues: CASSSRVGGEKLFF. DNA of the CDR3: TGTGCCAGCAGCTCCAGGGTAGGGGGTGAAAAACTGTTTTTT. The full variable domain, rest sourced from reference TRBV7-2 and TRBJ1-4, is GAGVSQSPSNKVTEKGKDVELRCDPISGHTALYWYRQSLGQGLEFLIYFQGNSAPDKSGLPSDRFSAERTGGSVSTLTIQRTQQEDSAVYLCASSSRVGGEKLFFGSGTQLSVL.

This clonotype turned up a few times. In nucleotides, the CDR3 is TGTGCCAGCAGCTTTGGAGCGAACACCGGGGAGCTGTTTTTT. Translating gives CASSFGANTGELFF. This sequence joins TRBV7-2 and TRBJ2-2, with D unresolved. The V gene's germline CDR1 is SGHTA and CDR2 FQGNSA. Between the trimmed V and J ends, which lost 3 bases and 0 bases, there was a span of 5 bases. There are 14 residues in the CDR3. The whole variable domain, filled in from reference TRBV7-2 and TRBJ2-2, reads GAGVSQSPSNKVTEKGKDVELRCDPISGHTALYWYRQSLGQGLEFLIYFQGNSAPDKSGLPSDRFSAERTGGSVSTLTIQRTQQEDSAVYLCASSFGANTGELFFGEGSRLTVL.

V gene TRBV10-3 combines with J gene TRBJ1-2; maybe TRBD1 (6 bases). Germline loops: CDR1 ENHRY, CDR2 SYGVKD. The CDR3 length is 12 residues. The germline V and J ends were trimmed by 9 bases and 4 bases, with 12 bases remaining between them. CDR3 DNA sequence: TGTGCCATTCGACAGGACAGCTATGGCTACACCTTC. Translated, it gives CAIRQDSYGYTF.

Only a few counts were recorded for this clonotype. The chain recombines TRBV5-4 with TRBJ2-7; D gene uncertain. The length of the CDR3 is 13 residues. Per germline, CDR1 SGHNT and CDR2 YYREEE (reference sequence). V was pared by 0 bases and J by 4 bases, with 8 bases between. CDR3 in amino acids: CASSLGLGYEQYF. CDR3 sequence (DNA): TGTGCCAGCAGCTTGGGTCTCGGGTACGAGCAGTACTTC.

The sample holds many counts of this clonotype. The V and J genes are TRBV6-2 or TRBV6-3 and TRBJ2-1; 8 nucleotides agree with TRBD2. CDR1 and CDR2 (germline): MNHEY, SVGEGT. This CDR3 spans 19 amino acids. V lost 7 bases to trimming and J lost 1 base; unmatched junction nucleotides: 18. The CDR3 region has the DNA TGTGCCAGCACCCCATCTGGGCGTTACGAGCGGGGGTCCTACAATGAGCAGTTCTTC. Protein sequence: CASTPSGRYERGSYNEQFF.

This clonotype was found many times. The rearrangement joins TRBV7-6 to TRBJ2-2; 7 nucleotides match TRBD1. CDR3 length equals 15 residues. Germline CDR1 is SGHVS and CDR2 is FNYEAQ. Losses at the gene ends were 5 bases for V and 2 bases for J; bases not matched to a gene: 5. The CDR3 is CASSRQGVNTGELFF. As DNA, the CDR3 is TGTGCCAGCAGCCGACAGGGAGTAAACACCGGGGAGCTGTTTTTT.

This clonotype was seen only a few times. The chain recombines TRBV20-1 with TRBJ2-7, with no clear D. The germline gives CDR1 DFQATT, CDR2 SNEGSKA (reference sequence). The V and J ends lost 1 base and 0 bases respectively, with 4 bases between them. The CDR3 runs to 12 residues. This chain's CDR3 is CSARGSSYEQYF. CDR3 sequence (DNA): TGCAGTGCTAGAGGGAGCTCCTACGAGCAGTACTTC.

The chain carries TRBV4-3 and TRBJ2-6; D is ambiguous. The CDR3 is 18 residues long. The V end was cut by 0 bases, the J end by 0 bases, with 12 bases between. CDR1 LGHNA and CDR2 YSLEER come from the germline V gene. In nucleotides, the CDR3 is TGCGCCAGCAGCCAAGAAAGGGAACGGGTCTCTGGGGCCAACGTCCTGACTTTC. Protein sequence: CASSQERERVSGANVLTF.

This clonotype was detected ten times or more. This chain joins TRBV29-1 and TRBJ2-1, with TRBD1 matching over 12 bases. Trimming at V came to 4 bases and at J to 9 bases, leaving 7 bases not matched to a gene. The V gene's germline CDR1 is SQVTM and CDR2 ANQGSEA. The CDR3 loop spans 14 amino acids. CDR3 residues: CSVVGTGGSSEQFF. CDR3 DNA sequence: TGCAGCGTTGTGGGGACAGGGGGCTCTAGTGAGCAGTTCTTC.

This clonotype was observed a handful of times. The chain uses TRBV7-9 and TRBJ2-1; D ambiguous. There are 15 residues in the CDR3. The V end was cut by 0 bases, the J end by 6 bases, with 12 bases between. From germline, CDR1 is SEHNR and CDR2 FQNEAQ (reference sequence). DNA for the CDR3: TGTGCCAGCAGCTTAGCGGAGCCTCCTCTCAATGAGCAGTTCTTC. As protein: CASSLAEPPLNEQFF.

This clonotype was observed at least ten times. The V and J genes are TRBV13 and TRBJ2-2, with unresolved D. The CDR3 totals 14 residues. V dropped 4 bases and J dropped 3 bases, with 9 bases sitting between them. Germline assignment: CDR1 PRHDT and CDR2 FYEKMQ (reference sequence). The CDR3 loop is CASSSPPYTGELFF. The CDR3 DNA reads TGTGCCAGCAGCTCTCCACCTTACACCGGGGAGCTGTTTTTT.

This clonotype was seen many times. The V gene is TRBV7-2, the J gene TRBJ2-3, with 10 nucleotides matching TRBD2. V gave up 2 bases and J gave up 6 bases; unmatched junction bases: 5. The germline CDR1 and CDR2 sequences are SGHTA and FQGNSA. The CDR3 has 15 amino acids. CDR3 amino acids: CASSLSSGSSDTQYF. In DNA, the CDR3 is TGTGCCAGCAGCTTATCTAGCGGGAGTTCGGATACGCAGTATTTT.

In its sample, this clonotype ranks as medium-sized (0.01 to 0.1%). The rearrangement joins TRBV24-1 to TRBJ2-4; the match to TRBD2 covers 14 bases. The CDR3 has 18 residues. Germline CDR1 is KGHDR and CDR2 is SFDVKD. The V and J ends lost 7 bases and 3 bases, in that order; junction bases with no gene match: 10. The CDR3 spells CATRPGLAGALGKNIQYF. The DNA of the CDR3 is TGTGCCACCAGGCCGGGACTAGCGGGAGCTTTAGGCAAAAACATTCAGTACTTC.

The table lists this clonotype with many counts. The CDR3 DNA follows: TGTGCCAGCAGTTTAAGGGGGGTACTCACCGGGGAGCTGTTTTTT. Its protein product is CASSLRGVLTGELFF. The chain carries TRBV27 and TRBJ2-2; D is tentatively TRBD1 or TRBD2 (6 bases each). Germline values: CDR1 MNHEY, CDR2 SMNVEV (reference sequence). The CDR3 is 15 amino acids. Trimming shortened V by 2 bases and J by 4 bases, and 11 bases separated the two germline ends.

At least ten counts were recorded for this clonotype. This chain connects TRBV20-1 to TRBJ2-1, with TRBD2 matching over 11 bases. The CDR3 covers 14 residues. The trim removed 5 bases at V and 5 bases at J, leaving 5 bases unmatched. Per germline, CDR1 DFQATT and CDR2 SNEGSKA (reference sequence). The CDR3 DNA reads TGCAGTGCTGGATCGGGACTAGCGGACAATGAGCAGTTCTTC. Protein product: CSAGSGLADNEQFF.

This chain joins TRBV28 and TRBJ2-1; TRBD2 matches 8 bases. The CDR3 totals 15 residues. V shed 6 bases and J 6 bases; nucleotides not matched to a gene: 10. Germline assignment: CDR1 MDHEN and CDR2 SYDVKM. CDR3 DNA: TGTGCCAGCAGGGGAGGTTCAGCGGGAGCCAATGAGCAGTTCTTC. It is translated as CASRGGSAGANEQFF.

This clonotype turned up a few times. The DNA for the CDR3 is TGTGCCAGCAGCCCCCTCGGGGGCAGGCTAGCGGGAAGGAGAGGAAATGAGCAGTTCTTC. Residues: CASSPLGGRLAGRRGNEQFF. The chain uses TRBV11-1 and TRBJ2-1, with 9 nucleotides matching TRBD2. Germline CDR1 and CDR2: SGHAT and FQDESV (reference sequence). Trimming removed 5 bases from V and 7 bases from J; junction bases left unmatched: 24. CDR3 size: 20 residues. The whole variable domain, filled in from reference TRBV11-1 and TRBJ2-1, reads EAEVAQSPRYKITEKSQAVAFWCDPISGHATLYWYRQILGQGPELLVQFQDESVVDDSQLPKDRFSAERLKGVDSTLKIQPAELGDSAMYLCASSPLGGRLAGRRGNEQFFGPGTRLTVL.

This clonotype was observed many times. The rearrangement joins TRBV20-1 to TRBJ2-3; tentative D call: TRBD1 (7 bases). V gave up 0 bases and J gave up 6 bases, with 19 bases separating them. This CDR3 contains 16 residues. CDR1 is DFQATT and CDR2 is SNEGSKA in the germline V gene (reference sequence). The CDR3 sequence is CSAREMGRGASDTQYF. CDR3 coding DNA: TGCAGTGCTAGAGAGATGGGCAGGGGGGCATCGGATACGCAGTATTTT.